This T cell receptor (beta chain) is from a study of blood T cell repertoires in COVID-19 (dated by TCRdb to 2018 to 2020). Study-wide context: The collaborator samples originated in the United States, Italy and Spain and spanned the acute and convalescent phases of COVID-19. HLA class I and class II types, where available, came from metadata supplied by the sample provider rather than from assay-based typing. A freely available public database, intended as a resource for researchers studying the immune response to SARS-CoV-2, is where the repertoires were released. The material from the prospective study consisted of cDNA or gDNA derived from T cells, B-cell-depleted T cells, or PBMCs. Deeply sampled blood TCRbeta repertoires from subjects exposed to, actively infected with, or recovered from COVID-19 were included in the dataset. The samples were drawn from the first 160 participants of the ongoing ImmuneRACE study and from some 1,300 subjects provided by 6 global collaborators. A de-identified subject ID, COVID-19 status, age in years and sex were almost always included in the sample metadata. The paper's findings and limits, for the study overall: Clinical and demographic metadata were provided uncurated, with the amount varying by source and participant.

In its sample, this clone was seen once. The antigen it binds to is not known. No clone much larger than this one lies a single base away; base qualities are absent. The CDR3, from cysteine to phenylalanine, totals 15 residues. Only CDR3 DNA is held: 45 bases, read in frame from base 1. V loses 3 bases of germline sequence and J loses 1 base, and the interval between the two ends is 10 bases. From the germline V gene, CDR1 is SGHAT and CDR2 is FQNNGV. TCRbeta CDR3 regions were amplified from genomic DNA using the immunoSEQ Assay, a bias-controlled multiplex PCR. Concerning the study's data processing: The number of nucleated cells in each sample was estimated from the amplification of reference gene primers within the assay. To quantify the absolute abundance of each unique TCRbeta CDR3 rearrangement, sequence reads were collapsed and filtered. Productive Simpson clonality was computed per sample as the square root of Simpson's diversity index over productive rearrangements. TCRdb limited this immuneACCESS table to in-frame rearrangements with V and J called. A share of clones is missing; checked studies link under half to unresolved V genes, and the rest is unexplained. The V and J calls and the clone size are those of that table, but D and trimming were determined from the DNA. The sample yields about 300,000 clones; around 84% were counted once. The top ten clonotypes cover around 4% of the sample.

In the prospective study, participants were roughly 18 to 100 years old, resided in about two dozen geographic areas of the United States, and were enrolled through a virtual design. In the prospective study, participants were assigned to cohorts based on the clinical history participants reported in a screening survey and a study questionnaire. Recovered participants in ImmuneRACE Cohort 3 were defined as having two consecutive negative NP/OP PCR tests, clearance from a healthcare professional, or resolution of symptoms. In the prospective study, whole blood, serum and a nasopharyngeal or oropharyngeal swab were collected from each participant by mobile phlebotomists. Prospective study participants could optionally give additional blood draws and questionnaires over an approximately two-month period. Prospective study blood samples were shipped either frozen or at room temperature before DNA extraction.

Input material: PBMCs or T cells enriched from blood (not recorded which). Recombination linked TRBV11-2 to TRBJ1-5, with the D gene not clear enough to name. The source is a man aged 25-40 years who had recovered from COVID-19. The DNA sequence is given as TGTGCCAGCAGCTTCGAGGGTAACAGCAATCAGCCCCAGCATTTT. This sequence encodes CASSFEGNSNQPQHF.